This record looks at one T cell receptor (beta chain) sequence and its context. CDR3 length: 17 amino acids. The germline V gene has CDR1 SEHNR and CDR2 FQNEAQ (reference sequence). The V end was cut by 2 bases, the J end by 0 bases, with 14 bases between. The data were taken from a study of T cell changes during pregnancy in multiple sclerosis. Here immunoSEQ multiplex PCR was the method, and the copy in TCRdb shows in-frame clones only, minus some. The table lists more than 55,000 clones, approximately 94% of them singletons. The gene calls are TRBV7-9 and TRBJ2-1; D is unclear. This clonotype was obtained from a female donor with multiple sclerosis, enrolled in a pregnancy study. Specimen: CD8+ T cells from peripheral blood mononuclear cells, collected in the third trimester of pregnancy. The CDR3 here is CASSLNPMSDSYNEQFF. The DNA of the CDR3 is TGTGCCAGCAGCTTAAACCCGATGAGCGACTCCTACAATGAGCAGTTCTTC.